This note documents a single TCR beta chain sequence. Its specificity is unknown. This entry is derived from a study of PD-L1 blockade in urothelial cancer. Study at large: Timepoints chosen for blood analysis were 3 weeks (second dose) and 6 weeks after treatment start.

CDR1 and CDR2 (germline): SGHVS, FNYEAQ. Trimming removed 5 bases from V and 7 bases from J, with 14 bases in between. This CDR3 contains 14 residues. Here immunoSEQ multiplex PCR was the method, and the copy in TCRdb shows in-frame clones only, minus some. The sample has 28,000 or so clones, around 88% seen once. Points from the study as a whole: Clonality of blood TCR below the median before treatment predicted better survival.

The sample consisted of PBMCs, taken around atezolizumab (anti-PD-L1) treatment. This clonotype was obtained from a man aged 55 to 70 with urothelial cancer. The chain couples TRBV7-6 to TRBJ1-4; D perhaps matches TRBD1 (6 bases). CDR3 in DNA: TGTGCCAGCAGCGGGGGCAGGGGTGCTGAAAAACTGTTTTTT. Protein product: CASSGGRGAEKLFF.